This TCR beta chain was sequenced during a study of blood T cell repertoires in COVID-19. Study context: The samples span acute and convalescent COVID-19 from the United States, Italy and Spain.

This CDR3 contains 15 residues. Germline CDR1 SQVTM, CDR2 ANQGSEA. V was trimmed by 5 bases and J by 0 bases, leaving 13 bases between them. In the original analysis: Estimation of nucleated cell counts relied on the amplification of reference gene primers. Sequencing was performed with immunoSEQ multiplex PCR; in TCRdb, only in-frame clones are kept and a portion is missing. V and J calls and clone size come straight from that table; D and trimming were deduced from the DNA. This sample has 250,000 or so clones; approximately 83% occur once, and the top ten carry roughly 5%. Sequencing was carried out using peripheral blood. The rearrangement joins TRBV29-1 to TRBJ1-4; TRBD1 is a possible D gene (5 bases). This TCR came from a human donor in a cohort sampled during active COVID-19. The CDR3 DNA reads TGCAGCGTTCCCATCGGAGGGGCAACTAATGAAAAACTGTTTTTT. Amino acids: CSVPIGGATNEKLFF.